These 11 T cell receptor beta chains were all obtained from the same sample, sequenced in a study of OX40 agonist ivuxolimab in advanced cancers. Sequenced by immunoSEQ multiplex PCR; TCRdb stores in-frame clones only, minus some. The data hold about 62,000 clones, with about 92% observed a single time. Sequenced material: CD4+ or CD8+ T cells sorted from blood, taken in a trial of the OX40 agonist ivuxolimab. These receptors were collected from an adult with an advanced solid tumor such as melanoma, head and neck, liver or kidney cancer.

The CDR3 sequence is CASHGGGQGRVTQYF. CDR3 bases: TGTGCCAGCCACGGAGGGGGACAGGGGCGAGTGACCCAGTACTTC. The J gene is TRBJ2-5, the V gene TRBV6-5, with TRBD1 matching over 10 bases. This CDR3 comprises 15 residues. Per the germline V gene, CDR1 is MNHEY and CDR2 is SVGAGI. J lost 7 bases, V lost 8 bases, and 13 bases had no gene match.

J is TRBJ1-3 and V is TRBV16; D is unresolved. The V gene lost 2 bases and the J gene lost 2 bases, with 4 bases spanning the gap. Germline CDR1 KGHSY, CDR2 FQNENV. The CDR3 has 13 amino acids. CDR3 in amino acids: CASSQRPGNTIYF. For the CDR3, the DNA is TGTGCCAGCAGCCAACGGCCTGGAAACACCATATATTTT. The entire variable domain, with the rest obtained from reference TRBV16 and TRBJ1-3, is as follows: GEEVAQTPKHLVRGEGQKAKLYCAPIKGHSYVFWYQQVLKNEFKFLISFQNENVFDETGMPKERFSAKCLPNSPCSLEIQATKLEDSAVYFCASSQRPGNTIYFGEGSWLTVV.

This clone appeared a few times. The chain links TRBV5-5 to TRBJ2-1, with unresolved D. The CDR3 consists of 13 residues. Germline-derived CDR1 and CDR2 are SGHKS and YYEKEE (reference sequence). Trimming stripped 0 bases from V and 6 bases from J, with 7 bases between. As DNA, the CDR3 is TGTGCCAGCAGCTTGGAACTGTTCAATGAGCAGTTCTTC. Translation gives CASSLELFNEQFF.

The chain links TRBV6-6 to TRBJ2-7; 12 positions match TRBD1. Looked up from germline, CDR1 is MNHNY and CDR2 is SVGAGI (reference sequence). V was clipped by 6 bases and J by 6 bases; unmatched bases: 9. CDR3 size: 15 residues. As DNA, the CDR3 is TGTGCCAGCAGCAAAACCGGGACAGGGGGCGGCGAGCAGTACTTC. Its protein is CASSKTGTGGGEQYF.

The CDR3 spells CASSPLSGTSTDTQYF. The CDR3 nucleotides read TGTGCCAGCTCACCACTTAGCGGGACTAGCACAGATACGCAGTATTTT. The chain recombines TRBV18 with TRBJ2-3, with 8 bases that match TRBD2. The CDR3 length is 16 residues. With 1 base clipped from V and 0 bases from J, the junction kept 3 bases outside the gene matches. CDR1 is KGHSH, CDR2 LQKENI, per germline. The whole variable domain, filled in from reference TRBV18 and TRBJ2-3, reads NAGVMQNPRHLVRRRGQEARLRCSPMKGHSHVYWYRQLPEEGLKFMVYLQKENIIDESGMPKERFSAEFPKEGPSILRIQQVVRGDSAAYFCASSPLSGTSTDTQYFGPGTRLTVL.

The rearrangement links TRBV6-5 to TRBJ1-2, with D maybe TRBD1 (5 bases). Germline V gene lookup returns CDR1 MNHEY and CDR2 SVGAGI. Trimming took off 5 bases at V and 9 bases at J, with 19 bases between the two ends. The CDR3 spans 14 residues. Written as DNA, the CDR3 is TGTGCCAGCAGTGAAATTTCTGTGGGGGATAGCTACACCTTC. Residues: CASSEISVGDSYTF.

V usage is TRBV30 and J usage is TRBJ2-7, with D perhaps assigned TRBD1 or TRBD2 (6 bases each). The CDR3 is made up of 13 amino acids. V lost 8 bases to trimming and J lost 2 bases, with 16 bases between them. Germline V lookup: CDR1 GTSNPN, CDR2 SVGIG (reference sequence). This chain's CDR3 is CAGWSGGPYEQYF. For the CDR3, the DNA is TGTGCCGGGTGGTCCGGGGGCCCCTACGAGCAGTACTTC.

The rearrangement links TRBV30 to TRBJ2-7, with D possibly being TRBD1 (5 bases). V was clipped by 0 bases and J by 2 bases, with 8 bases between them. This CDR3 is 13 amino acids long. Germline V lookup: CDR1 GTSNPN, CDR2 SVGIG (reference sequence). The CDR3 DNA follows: TGTGCCTGGAGTGTAGACAGTCCCTACGAGCAGTACTTC. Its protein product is CAWSVDSPYEQYF.

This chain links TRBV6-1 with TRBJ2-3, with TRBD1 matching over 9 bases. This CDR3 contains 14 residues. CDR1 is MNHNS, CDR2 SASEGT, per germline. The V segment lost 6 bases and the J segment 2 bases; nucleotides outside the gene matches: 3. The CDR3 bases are TGTGCCAGCAGCGTACAGGGGGCCACAGATACGCAGTATTTT. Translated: CASSVQGATDTQYF.

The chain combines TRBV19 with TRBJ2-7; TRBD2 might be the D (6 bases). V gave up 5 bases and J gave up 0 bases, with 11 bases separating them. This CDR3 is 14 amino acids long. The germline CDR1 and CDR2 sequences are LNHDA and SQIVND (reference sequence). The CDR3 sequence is CASSERASSYEQYF. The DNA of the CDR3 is TGTGCCAGTAGTGAGCGGGCTTCCTCCTACGAGCAGTACTTC.

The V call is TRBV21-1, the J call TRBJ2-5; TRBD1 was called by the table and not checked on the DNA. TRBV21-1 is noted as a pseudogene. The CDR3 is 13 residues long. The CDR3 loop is CASKGRPSKTQYF. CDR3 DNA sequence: TGTGCCAGCAAAGGCAGGCCGTCAAAGACCCAGTACTTC.